This T cell receptor beta chain was documented in a study of neoadjuvant anti-PD-1 for oral cavity cancer. Whole-study context: Before surgery, most patients got three to four biweekly 3 mg/kg nivolumab doses. Overall study findings and caveats: Treg/Th17 ratio rose with pretreatment blood and fell with post-treatment tumor TCRbeta clonality.

Time point: after neoadjuvant nivolumab, at surgical resection. The patients had HPV-negative, locally advanced oral cavity squamous cell carcinoma. Here immunoSEQ multiplex PCR was the method, and the copy in TCRdb shows in-frame clones only, minus some. In the table there are 11,000 to 15,000 clones, roughly 71% of which are singletons. As regards this clone: Its antigen is as yet unknown.

This TCR came from a person aged 35-79 years with oral cavity squamous cell carcinoma. This specimen was PBMCs, taken after nivolumab (anti-PD-1) treatment.

CDR3 protein: CASSSSVGTVGKETQYF. The CDR3 bases are TGTGCCAGCAGCTCTTCCGTCGGGACCGTGGGGAAAGAGACCCAGTACTTC. V and J are TRBV7-3 and TRBJ2-5; D may match TRBD1 or TRBD2 (5 bases each). V was clipped by 4 bases and J by 3 bases, with 21 bases between them. This CDR3 has 17 residues. Germline-derived CDR1 and CDR2 are SGHTA and FQGTGA.